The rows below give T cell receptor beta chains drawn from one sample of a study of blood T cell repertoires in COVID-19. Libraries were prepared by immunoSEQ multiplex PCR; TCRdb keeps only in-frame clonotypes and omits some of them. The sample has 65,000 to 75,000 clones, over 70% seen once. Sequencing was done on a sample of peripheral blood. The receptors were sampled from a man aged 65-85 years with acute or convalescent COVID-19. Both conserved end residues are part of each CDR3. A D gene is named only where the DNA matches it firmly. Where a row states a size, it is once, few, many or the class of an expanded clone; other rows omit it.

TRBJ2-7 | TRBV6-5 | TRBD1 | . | TGTGCCAGCAGTTACTCGAGGCAGGGGGCCCACGAGCAGTACTTC | CASSYSRQGAHEQYF
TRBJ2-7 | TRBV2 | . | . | TGTGCCAGCAGCCCCCCTCGACAGAGCTCCTACGAGCAGTACTTC | CASSPPRQSSYEQYF
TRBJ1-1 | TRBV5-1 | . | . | TGCGCCAGCCAGGTTCAGGGTCCGGGAGGCACTGAAGCTTTCTTT | CASQVQGPGGTEAFF
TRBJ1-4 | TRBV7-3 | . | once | TGTGCCAGCAGCTTAGTCGGGAGAGGGGCCAATAATGAAAAACTGTTTTTT | CASSLVGRGANNEKLFF
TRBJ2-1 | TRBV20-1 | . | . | TGCAGTGCTAGTGGCAGGAACTACAATGAGCAGTTCTTC | CSASGRNYNEQFF
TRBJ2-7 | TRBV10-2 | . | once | TGCGCCAGCAGTGAGTCATTTGTTCGGGGACTCGGCAATAACGAGCAGTACTTC | CASSESFVRGLGNNEQYF
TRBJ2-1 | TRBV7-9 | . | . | TGTGCCAGCAGCGGAACGGGGTCCGACAATGAGCAGTTCTTC | CASSGTGSDNEQFF
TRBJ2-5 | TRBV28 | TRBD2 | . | TGTGCCAGCAGCCCAAGACTAGCCTGGAAGACCCAGTACTTC | CASSPRLAWKTQYF
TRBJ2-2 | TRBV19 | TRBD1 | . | TGTGCCAGTACGGGACGACAGGGGATTAACACCGGGGAGCTGTTTTTT | CASTGRQGINTGELFF
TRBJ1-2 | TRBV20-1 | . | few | TGCAGTGCTAGTCCCAGTGCTAACTATGGCTACACCTTC | CSASPSANYGYTF
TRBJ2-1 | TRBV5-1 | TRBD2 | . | TGCGCCAGCAGCTTCGGGGGAGGGCGCTCCTACAATGAGCAGTTCTTC | CASSFGGGRSYNEQFF
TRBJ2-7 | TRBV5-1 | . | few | TGCGCCAGCAGCTTCGGACACTCCTACGAGCAGTACTTC | CASSFGHSYEQYF
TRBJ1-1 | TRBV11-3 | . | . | TGTGCCAGCATCCCTGACTCGAACACTGAAGCTTTCTTT | CASIPDSNTEAFF
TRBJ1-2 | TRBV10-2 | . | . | TGCGCCAGCAGCCCCGGTGGGCTTGGCTACACCTTC | CASSPGGLGYTF
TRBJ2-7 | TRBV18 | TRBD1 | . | TGTGCCAGCTCACCACGGACAGGGGTACAATACTACGAGCAGTACTTC | CASSPRTGVQYYEQYF
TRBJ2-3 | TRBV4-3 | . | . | TGCGCCAGCAGCCACTTAGACTCTAGCACAGATACGCAGTATTTT | CASSHLDSSTDTQYF
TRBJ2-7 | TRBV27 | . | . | TGTGCCAGCAGTTTATCCACAGTGTTCACCGAGCAGTACTTC | CASSLSTVFTEQYF
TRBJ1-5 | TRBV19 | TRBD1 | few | TGTGCCAGTAGTACGACAGGGCTAAGCAATCAGCCCCAGCATTTT | CASSTTGLSNQPQHF
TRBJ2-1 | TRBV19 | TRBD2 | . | TGTGCCAGTAGGGAACAAGGTATAGCGGGCAATGAGCAGTTCTTC | CASREQGIAGNEQFF
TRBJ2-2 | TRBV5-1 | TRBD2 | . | TGCGCCAGCAGCTGGGGGACTAGCGGGAGTCGAGGGGTAACCGGGGAGCTGTTTTTT | CASSWGTSGSRGVTGELFF
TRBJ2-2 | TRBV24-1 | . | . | TGTGCCACCAGTAAAACCGGGACAAACACCGGGGAGCTGTTTTTT | CATSKTGTNTGELFF
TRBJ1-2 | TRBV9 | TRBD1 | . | TGTGCCAGCAGCGTAGCGGACAGGGGCCTACAGGACGGCTACACCTTC | CASSVADRGLQDGYTF
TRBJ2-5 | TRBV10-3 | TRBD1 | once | TGTGCCATTACAGGGGGCGACGGGAAGACCCAGTACTTC | CAITGGDGKTQYF